Following are 27 T cell receptor beta chains from one sample sequenced in a study of cytomegalovirus exposure and HLA in healthy donors. 13 Jbeta primers and 60 Vbeta primers were used for the PCR. Assay: immunoSEQ multiplex PCR; the TCRdb copy retains only in-frame clones and omits some. This repertoire includes around 120,000 clones. Source material: PBMCs. All receptors derive from a man younger than 35 in good health and CMV-seronegative.

The chain uses TRBV6-6 and TRBJ2-5; 9 bases align to TRBD2. This CDR3 has 14 residues. CDR1 and CDR2 from the germline V gene are MNHNY and SVGAGI (reference sequence). V lost 4 bases and J lost 5; bases outside the gene matches: 5. The chain's CDR3 is CASSSIAGAETQYF. CDR3 bases: TGTGCCAGCAGTTCCATAGCGGGAGCCGAGACCCAGTACTTC.

The chain couples TRBV15 to TRBJ1-1; no firm D call. The CDR3 extends over 13 amino acids. The V and J ends lost 3 bases and 9 bases respectively, with 14 bases between them. The germline V gene encodes CDR1 LNHNV and CDR2 YYDKDF (reference sequence). CDR3 DNA sequence: TGTGCCACCAGCAGCCCCGAGGGCAGAAAAGCTTTCTTT. Encoded protein: CATSSPEGRKAFF.

This chain uses TRBV11-2 with TRBJ2-7; 8 bases align to TRBD1. The CDR3 has 12 residues. Unmatched junction bases numbered 5, after V lost 5 bases and J lost 8 bases. The germline CDR1 and CDR2 sequences are SGHAT and FQNNGV. The CDR3 loop is CASSRTGRKQYF. CDR3 bases: TGTGCCAGCAGCAGGACAGGGCGGAAGCAGTACTTC. Together with reference TRBV11-2 and TRBJ2-7, the CDR3 gives the full variable domain: EAGVAQSPRYKIIEKRQSVAFWCNPISGHATLYWYQQILGQGPKLLIQFQNNGVVDDSQLPKDRFSAERLKGVDSTLKIQPAKLEDSAVYLCASSRTGRKQYFGPGTRLTVT.

This sequence joins TRBV18 and TRBJ1-3; no firm D call. CDR1 and CDR2 from the germline V gene are KGHSH and LQKENI. The germline V and J ends were trimmed by 1 base and 0 bases, with 22 bases remaining between them. The CDR3 consists of 20 residues. The CDR3 sequence is CASSPRSGVNLKSSGNTIYF. Here the CDR3 DNA reads TGTGCCAGCTCACCACGGTCCGGGGTGAACCTCAAGAGCTCTGGAAACACCATATATTTT.

The chain joins TRBV5-1 to TRBJ2-1, with 10 bases identical to TRBD2. The germline CDR1 and CDR2 sequences are SGHRS and YFSETQ. Unmatched junction bases numbered 3, after V lost 2 bases and J lost 7 bases. The CDR3 spans 14 residues. The CDR3 is CASSLRAGGNEQFF. CDR3 bases: TGCGCCAGCAGCTTAAGAGCGGGGGGGAATGAGCAGTTCTTC. The variable domain in full, with the rest retrieved from reference TRBV5-1 and TRBJ2-1, is KAGVTQTPRYLIKTRGQQVTLSCSPISGHRSVSWYQQTPGQGLQFLFEYFSETQRNKGNFPGRFSGRQFSNSRSEMNVSTLELGDSALYLCASSLRAGGNEQFFGPGTRLTVL.

The rearrangement uses TRBV5-5 and TRBJ2-7; 7 bases are a match to TRBD1. Per the germline V gene, CDR1 is SGHKS and CDR2 is YYEKEE (reference sequence). The V segment lost 4 bases and the J segment 1 base; nucleotides outside the gene matches: 5. The CDR3 totals 14 residues. This chain's CDR3 is CASSGQVASYEQYF. The CDR3 coding sequence is TGTGCCAGCAGCGGACAGGTTGCTTCCTACGAGCAGTACTTC.

The rearrangement uses TRBV11-1 and TRBJ1-2; 8 bases are shared with TRBD1. Germline values: CDR1 SGHAT, CDR2 FQDESV (reference sequence). There are 14 residues in the CDR3. Trimming at V came to 5 bases and at J to 8 bases, leaving 10 bases not matched to a gene. As DNA, the CDR3 is TGTGCCAGCAGCGCGCGCAGGGGGCGAGGAGGCTACACCTTC. Translation: CASSARRGRGGYTF. The whole variable domain, filled in from reference TRBV11-1 and TRBJ1-2, reads EAEVAQSPRYKITEKSQAVAFWCDPISGHATLYWYRQILGQGPELLVQFQDESVVDDSQLPKDRFSAERLKGVDSTLKIQPAELGDSAMYLCASSARRGRGGYTFGSGTRLTVV.

The V call is TRBV29-1, the J call TRBJ2-7, with D possibly TRBD1 on 5 matching bases. Looked up from germline, CDR1 is SQVTM and CDR2 is ANQGSEA. The CDR3 extends over 11 amino acids. V was clipped by 7 bases and J by 3 bases, with 10 bases between them. The CDR3 reads CSAKDSYEQYF. In nucleotides, the CDR3 is TGCAGCGCCAAAGACAGCTACGAGCAGTACTTC.

The J gene is TRBJ2-7, the V gene TRBV5-6, with TRBD1 as a possible D gene (5 bases). V gave up 0 bases and J gave up 6 bases, with 7 bases separating them. The CDR3 length is 12 residues. Germline CDR1 SGHDT, CDR2 YYEEEE. Written as DNA, the CDR3 is TGTGCCAGCAGCTTGGCCAGGGCCGAGCAGTACTTC. Translated, it gives CASSLARAEQYF.

The V gene is TRBV27, the J gene TRBJ2-7, with D possibly being TRBD1 (6 bases). This CDR3 region has 14 residues. Trimming removed 2 bases at V and 1 base at J, with 9 bases between. Per germline, CDR1 MNHEY and CDR2 SMNVEV (reference sequence). CDR3 bases: TGTGCCAGCAGTTTAAGGGGGAATTCCTACGAGCAGTACTTC. Translation: CASSLRGNSYEQYF.

J is TRBJ1-2 and V is TRBV6-1, with D perhaps TRBD1 (5 bases). Germline V gives CDR1 MNHNS, CDR2 SASEGT. Between the trimmed V and J ends, which lost 4 bases and 8 bases, there was a span of 14 bases. The CDR3 has 13 residues. The DNA of the CDR3 is TGTGCCAGCAGTGCCGCAGGGAAAAGCGGCTACACCTTC. Translating it yields CASSAAGKSGYTF.

The rearrangement links TRBV7-9 to TRBJ1-2; maybe TRBD1 (6 bases). The CDR3 loop spans 12 amino acids. V lost 2 bases and J 12 bases, leaving 13 bases between the germline ends. Germline CDR1 SEHNR, CDR2 FQNEAQ (reference sequence). CDR3 in DNA: TGTGCCAGCAGCTTAAGTCAGGGGATCCACACCTTC. Residues: CASSLSQGIHTF.

The CDR3 DNA sequence: TGTGCCAGTAGTACGGACAAGACCTACGAGCAGTACTTC. This translates into CASSTDKTYEQYF. The chain has TRBV19 and TRBJ2-7, with D possibly matching TRBD1 (5 bases). The V gene's germline CDR1 is LNHDA and CDR2 SQIVND (reference sequence). V lost 4 bases and J 2 bases, leaving 9 bases between the germline ends. The CDR3 is made up of 13 amino acids.

V gene TRBV11-2 combines with J gene TRBJ2-2; D not resolved. The V end was cut by 3 bases, the J end by 5 bases, with 7 bases between. The length of the CDR3 is 13 residues. Germline lookup yields CDR1 SGHAT and CDR2 FQNNGV. In DNA, the CDR3 is TGTGCCAGCAGCTTCCCCGGGACCGGGGAGCTGTTTTTT. It encodes CASSFPGTGELFF.

This sequence joins TRBV14 and TRBJ2-7; D possibly corresponds to TRBD1 (5 bases). Germline V lookup: CDR1 SGHDN, CDR2 FVKESK. V lost 1 base and J 6 bases, leaving 13 bases between the germline ends. This CDR3 comprises 14 residues. The CDR3 nucleotides read TGTGCCAGCAGCCAAGGCAGGGTGATGGGCGAGCAGTACTTC. Translated, it gives CASSQGRVMGEQYF. The full variable domain, with the rest looked up from reference TRBV14 and TRBJ2-7, is EAGVTQFPSHSVIEKGQTVTLRCDPISGHDNLYWYRRVMGKEIKFLLHFVKESKQDESGMPNNRFLAERTGGTYSTLKVQPAELEDSGVYFCASSQGRVMGEQYFGPGTRLTVT.

The gene calls are TRBV30 and TRBJ2-5; 8 bases fit TRBD1. Unmatched junction bases numbered 9, after V lost 4 bases and J lost 5 bases. This CDR3 has 14 residues. Germline V gene sequence: CDR1 GTSNPN, CDR2 SVGIG (reference sequence). Here the CDR3 reads CAWTLDRGRETQYF. Written as DNA, the CDR3 is TGTGCCTGGACCCTTGACAGGGGAAGGGAGACCCAGTACTTC. Variable domain in full (rest from reference TRBV30 and TRBJ2-5): SQTIHQWPATLVQPVGSPLSLECTVEGTSNPNLYWYRQAAGRGLQLLFYSVGIGQISSEVPQNLSASRPQDRQFILSSKKLLLSDSGFYLCAWTLDRGRETQYFGPGTRLLVL.

The chain carries TRBV27 and TRBJ1-5; 7 bases fit TRBD1. Germline trimming cut 3 bases from V and 3 bases from J; bases unmatched to any gene: 5. Germline loops: CDR1 MNHEY, CDR2 SMNVEV (reference sequence). The CDR3 is made up of 15 amino acids. The CDR3 protein is CASSFQQGPNQPQHF. CDR3 bases: TGTGCCAGCAGTTTCCAACAGGGGCCCAATCAGCCCCAGCATTTT.

The chain carries TRBV11-2 and TRBJ2-1; 8 bases are a match to TRBD1. The CDR3 is 16 amino acids. Germline V gene sequence: CDR1 SGHAT, CDR2 FQNNGV. V dropped 5 bases and J dropped 1; count of bases not matched to a gene: 7. The chain's CDR3 is CASSVSGGLSYNEQFF. CDR3 coding DNA: TGTGCCAGCAGCGTATCAGGGGGCTTATCCTACAATGAGCAGTTCTTC.

The chain uses TRBV7-8 and TRBJ1-2; 9 nucleotides match TRBD1. The CDR3 consists of 17 residues. The germline gives CDR1 SGHVS, CDR2 FQNEAQ. Losses at the gene ends were 5 bases for V and 5 bases for J; bases not matched to a gene: 15. The CDR3 region has the DNA TGTGCCAGCAGCCCACGAAGGACAGGGGATCCCGGTTATGGCTACACCTTC. Translating it yields CASSPRRTGDPGYGYTF. Using reference TRBV7-8 and TRBJ1-2 for the parts outside the CDR3, the full variable domain is GAGVSQSPRYKVAKRGQDVALRCDPISGHVSLFWYQQALGQGPEFLTYFQNEAQLDKSGLPSDRFFAERPEGSVSTLKIQRTQQEDSAVYLCASSPRRTGDPGYGYTFGSGTRLTVV.

V gene TRBV27 combines with J gene TRBJ1-2, with no clear D. V was shortened by 5 bases and J by 7 bases, with 17 bases between the two germline ends. Germline-derived CDR1 and CDR2 are MNHEY and SMNVEV (reference sequence). This CDR3 comprises 14 residues. The CDR3 is CASSVHPSIGGYTF. The CDR3 DNA sequence: TGTGCCAGCAGTGTACACCCTAGCATTGGTGGCTACACCTTC.

The J gene is TRBJ2-1, the V gene TRBV15; 10 nucleotides align to TRBD2. Trimming removed 1 base from V and 2 bases from J; junction bases left unmatched: 2. This CDR3 comprises 16 residues. Germline V gene sequence: CDR1 LNHNV, CDR2 YYDKDF (reference sequence). This CDR3 reads CATSRGTSGTYNEQFF. The CDR3 DNA follows: TGTGCCACCAGCAGAGGAACTAGCGGGACCTACAATGAGCAGTTCTTC. Looking up the rest from reference TRBV15 and TRBJ2-1 gives the full variable domain: DAMVIQNPRYQVTQFGKPVTLSCSQTLNHNVMYWYQQKSSQAPKLLFHYYDKDFNNEADTPDNFQSRRPNTSFCFLDIRSPGLGDTAMYLCATSRGTSGTYNEQFFGPGTRLTVL.

The chain combines TRBV27 with TRBJ2-7; a weak D match, TRBD1 (7 bases). V lost 8 bases to trimming and J lost 3 bases, with 20 bases between them. This CDR3 has 15 amino acids. Germline loops: CDR1 MNHEY, CDR2 SMNVEV (reference sequence). The CDR3 reads CASGSSGGILYEQYF. CDR3 DNA: TGTGCCAGCGGTTCCTCAGGGGGGATCCTCTACGAGCAGTACTTC.

The chain employs TRBV18 and TRBJ1-5; 8 bases map to TRBD1. Per the germline V gene, CDR1 is KGHSH and CDR2 is LQKENI. V dropped 2 bases and J dropped 2; count of bases not matched to a gene: 5. The length of the CDR3 is 16 residues. CDR3: CASSPYPGGGNQPQHF. The CDR3 coding sequence is TGTGCCAGCTCACCATACCCAGGGGGCGGCAATCAGCCCCAGCATTTT. The full variable domain, completed using reference TRBV18 and TRBJ1-5, is NAGVMQNPRHLVRRRGQEARLRCSPMKGHSHVYWYRQLPEEGLKFMVYLQKENIIDESGMPKERFSAEFPKEGPSILRIQQVVRGDSAAYFCASSPYPGGGNQPQHFGDGTRLSIL.

In DNA form, the CDR3 reads TGTGCCAGTAGTCTCCAGGGGGCAGGTGGAAACACCATATATTTT. Amino acid sequence: CASSLQGAGGNTIYF. This rearrangement joins TRBV19 to TRBJ1-3; 8 bases are shared with TRBD1. The CDR3 has 15 amino acids. Per germline, CDR1 LNHDA and CDR2 SQIVND (reference sequence). V shed 5 bases, J shed 3 bases, and the junction held 6 bases outside the gene matches.

V usage is TRBV5-6 and J usage is TRBJ2-1; the D gene is possibly TRBD2 (6 bases). Germline CDR1 SGHDT, CDR2 YYEEEE. CDR3 length: 14 amino acids. Trimming took 3 bases from V and 5 from J, leaving 12 bases between them. CDR3 in amino acids: CASSSSPGDNEQFF. DNA for the CDR3: TGTGCCAGCAGCTCTAGTCCGGGGGACAATGAGCAGTTCTTC. Full variable domain (remainder filled in from reference TRBV5-6 and TRBJ2-1): DAGVTQSPTHLIKTRGQQVTLRCSPKSGHDTVSWYQQALGQGPQFIFQYYEEEERQRGNFPDRFSGHQFPNYSSELNVNALLLGDSALYLCASSSSPGDNEQFFGPGTRLTVL.

The chain couples TRBV10-2 to TRBJ2-2; TRBD2 matches at 9 bases. V dropped 8 bases and J dropped 2; count of bases not matched to a gene: 6. This CDR3 is built from 15 residues. From germline, CDR1 is WSHSY and CDR2 SAAADI. CDR3 nucleotide sequence: TGCGCCAGCTGGTCGACTAGCGGAAACACCGGGGAGCTGTTTTTT. It is translated as CASWSTSGNTGELFF.

The chain is built from TRBV7-8 and TRBJ1-3, with 8 bases aligning to TRBD1. The CDR3 is 15 residues long. V was clipped by 3 bases and J by 0 bases; unmatched bases: 1. Germline V gives CDR1 SGHVS, CDR2 FQNEAQ. In DNA, the CDR3 is TGTGCCAGCAGCTTGGGACAGGCCTCTGGAAACACCATATATTTT. It codes for CASSLGQASGNTIYF.